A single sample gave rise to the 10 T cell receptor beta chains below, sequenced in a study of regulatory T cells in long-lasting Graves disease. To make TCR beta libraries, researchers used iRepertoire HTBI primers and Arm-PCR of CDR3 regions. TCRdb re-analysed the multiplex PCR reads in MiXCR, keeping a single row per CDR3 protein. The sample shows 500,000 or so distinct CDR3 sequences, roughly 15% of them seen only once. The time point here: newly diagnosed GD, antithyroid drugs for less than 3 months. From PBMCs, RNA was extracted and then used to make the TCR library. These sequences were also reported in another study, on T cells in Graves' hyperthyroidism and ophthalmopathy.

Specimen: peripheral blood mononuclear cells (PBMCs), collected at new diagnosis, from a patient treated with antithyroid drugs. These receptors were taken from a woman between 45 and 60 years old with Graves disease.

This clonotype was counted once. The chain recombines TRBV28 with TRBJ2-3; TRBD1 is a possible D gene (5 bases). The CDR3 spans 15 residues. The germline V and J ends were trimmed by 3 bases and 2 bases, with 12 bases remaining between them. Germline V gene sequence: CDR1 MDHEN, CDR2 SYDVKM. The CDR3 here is CASSFGDSDTDTQYF. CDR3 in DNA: TGTGCCAGCAGTTTCGGAGACAGTGACACAGATACGCAGTATTTT. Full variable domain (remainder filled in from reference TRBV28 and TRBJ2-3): DVKVTQSSRYLVKRTGEKVFLECVQDMDHENMFWYRQDPGLGLRLIYFSYDVKMKEKGDIPEGYSVSREKKERFSLILESASTNQTSMYLCASSFGDSDTDTQYFGPGTRLTVL.

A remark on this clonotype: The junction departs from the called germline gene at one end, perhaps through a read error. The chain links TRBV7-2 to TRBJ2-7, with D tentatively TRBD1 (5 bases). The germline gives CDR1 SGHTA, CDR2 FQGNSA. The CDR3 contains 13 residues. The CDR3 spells CASIPQDPYEQYF. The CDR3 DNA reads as TGTGCCAGCATACCACAGGATCCCTACGAGCAATACTTC.

The CDR3: CASSQESSGSGETQYF. DNA for the CDR3: TGTGCCAGCAGCCAAGAATCTAGCGGGAGCGGAGAGACCCAGTACTTC. The chain links TRBV3-1 to TRBJ2-5; 10 positions match TRBD2. Looked up from germline, CDR1 is LGHDT and CDR2 is YNNKEL (reference sequence). This CDR3 region has 16 residues. Germline trimming cut 0 bases from V and 4 bases from J; bases unmatched to any gene: 5.

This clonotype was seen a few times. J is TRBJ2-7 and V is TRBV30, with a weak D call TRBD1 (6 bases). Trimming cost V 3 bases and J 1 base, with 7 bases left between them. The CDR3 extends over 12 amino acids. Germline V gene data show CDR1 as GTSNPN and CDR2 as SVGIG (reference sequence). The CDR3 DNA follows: TGTGCCTGGAGCGGACAGTCCTACGAGCAGTACTTC. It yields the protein CAWSGQSYEQYF.

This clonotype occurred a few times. CDR3 nucleotides: TGCAGTGTGACTAGCGGGATAGACAATGAGCAGTTCTTC. It is translated as CSVTSGIDNEQFF. The chain joins TRBV20-1 to TRBJ2-1; 11 positions match TRBD2. There are 13 residues in the CDR3. The J segment lost 5 bases and the V segment lost 7 bases, leaving 4 bases of the junction unmatched. Looked up from germline, CDR1 is DFQATT and CDR2 is SNEGSKA (reference sequence).

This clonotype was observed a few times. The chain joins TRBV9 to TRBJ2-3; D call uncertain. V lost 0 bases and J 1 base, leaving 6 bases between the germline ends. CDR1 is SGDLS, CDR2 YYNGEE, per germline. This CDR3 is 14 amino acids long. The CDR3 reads CASSVVGRTDTQYF. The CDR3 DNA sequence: TGTGCCAGCAGCGTAGTTGGCCGCACAGATACGCAGTATTTT.

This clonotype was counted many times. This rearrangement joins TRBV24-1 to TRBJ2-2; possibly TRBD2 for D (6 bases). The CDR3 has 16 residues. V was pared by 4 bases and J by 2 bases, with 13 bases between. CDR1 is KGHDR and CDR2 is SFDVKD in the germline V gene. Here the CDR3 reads CATSDPGLVNTGELFF. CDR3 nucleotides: TGTGCCACCAGTGACCCGGGACTCGTCAACACCGGGGAGCTGTTTTTT.

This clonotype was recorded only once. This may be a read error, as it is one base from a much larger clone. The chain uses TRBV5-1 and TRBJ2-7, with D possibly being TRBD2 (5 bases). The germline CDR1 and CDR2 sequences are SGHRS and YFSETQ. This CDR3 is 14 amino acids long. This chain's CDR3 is CVSSRENSDYEQYF. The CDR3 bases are TGCGTCAGCTCCCGGGAAAACAGCGACTACGAGCAGTACTTC.

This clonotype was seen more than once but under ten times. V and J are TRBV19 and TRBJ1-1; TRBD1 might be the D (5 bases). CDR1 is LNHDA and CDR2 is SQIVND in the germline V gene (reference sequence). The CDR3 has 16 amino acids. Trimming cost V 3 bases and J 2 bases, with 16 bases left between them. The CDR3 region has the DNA TGTGCCAGTAGTATTCCCCAGGGTGGGAGTAACACTGAAGCTTTCTTT. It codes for CASSIPQGGSNTEAFF.

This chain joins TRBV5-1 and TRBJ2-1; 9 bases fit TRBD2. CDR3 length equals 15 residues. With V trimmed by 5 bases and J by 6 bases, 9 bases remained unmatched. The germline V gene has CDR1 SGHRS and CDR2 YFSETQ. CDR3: CASSLAGAFSNEQFF. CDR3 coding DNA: TGCGCCAGCAGTTTAGCGGGAGCCTTTAGCAATGAGCAGTTCTTC.